Here is one TCR beta chain with its context. 13 Jbeta primers and 60 Vbeta primers were used for the PCR. The data were produced by immunoSEQ multiplex PCR, yet TCRdb's version contains in-frame clones alone and is incomplete. The data contain about 69,000 clones, more than 75% of them singletons. The CDR3 is made up of 14 amino acids. Unmatched junction bases numbered 4, after V lost 5 bases and J lost 3 bases. Per the germline V gene, CDR1 is MNHEY and CDR2 is SVGAGI. This entry belongs to a study of cytomegalovirus exposure and HLA in healthy donors. The wider study: There were around 100 million unique TCR beta sequences, drawn from 150 million to 200 million T cells, in an earlier analysis.

The chain is built from TRBV6-5 and TRBJ2-7, with TRBD1 matching 10 bases. The receptor comes from a man aged 18 to 30 in good health and CMV-seronegative. Sequencing input: PBMCs. The DNA of the CDR3 is TGTGCCAGCAGTCCGGGACAGGGGATCTACGAGCAGTACTTC. It codes for CASSPGQGIYEQYF.